The 9 T cell receptor beta chains below were found in one sample sequenced in a study of CD8+ T cells in alopecia areata. Once RNA had been extracted, it was reverse transcribed into cDNA to act as the sequencing template. Sequencing used immunoSEQ multiplex PCR; TCRdb keeps in-frame clones, though not all of them. The sample has fewer than 250,000 clones; over 40% are singletons. Treatment of the sample: oral pan-JAK inhibitor, 5-10 mg twice daily. The sequenced sample was CD4+ T cells sorted from blood, obtained between weeks 36 and 40, from a patient treated with tofacitinib. Receptors originate from a human donor with alopecia areata.

The rearrangement links TRBV14 to TRBJ2-7, with a tentative D call TRBD2 (6 bases). The CDR3 runs to 15 residues. Trimming took off 1 base at V and 7 bases at J, with 17 bases between the two ends. The V gene's germline CDR1 is SGHDN and CDR2 FVKESK. In DNA, the CDR3 is TGTGCCAGCAGCCAAGGGCGGACCACCGGGGGAGAGCAGTACTTC. Protein product: CASSQGRTTGGEQYF.

The chain couples TRBV7-9 to TRBJ2-2; no clear D. V was trimmed by 10 bases and J by 2 bases, leaving 23 bases between them. The germline gives CDR1 SEHNR, CDR2 FQNEAQ (reference sequence). The length of the CDR3 is 17 residues. The CDR3 loop reads CAIRTQPLGTNTGELFF. CDR3 sequence (DNA): TGTGCCATCAGAACCCAACCGCTGGGAACCAACACCGGGGAGCTGTTTTTT. The full variable domain, rest sourced from reference TRBV7-9 and TRBJ2-2, is DTGVSQNPRHKITKRGQNVTFRCDPISEHNRLYWYRQTLGQGPEFLTYFQNEAQLEKSRLLSDRFSAERPKGSFSTLEIQRTEQGDSAMYLCAIRTQPLGTNTGELFFGEGSRLTVL.

This chain uses TRBV25-1 with TRBJ2-5, with 10 bases lining up with TRBD2. The CDR3 spans 12 residues. The V gene end was trimmed by 1 base and the J gene end by 12 bases; junction bases not matched to a gene: 2. Germline-derived CDR1 and CDR2 are MGHDK and SYGVNS. The chain's CDR3 is CASSESGLAEYF. CDR3 bases: TGTGCCAGCAGTGAATCCGGACTAGCGGAGTACTTC. Full variable domain (missing parts from reference TRBV25-1 and TRBJ2-5): EADIYQTPRYLVIGTGKKITLECSQTMGHDKMYWYQQDPGMELHLIHYSYGVNSTEKGDLSSESTVSRIRTEHFPLTLESARPSHTSQYLCASSESGLAEYFGPGTRLLVL.

As regards this clone: The identical CDR3 is also encoded by other nucleotide sequences in the sample. The genes are TRBV5-1 and TRBJ2-7; D is uncertain. CDR3 length: 14 amino acids. CDR1 is SGHRS, CDR2 YFSETQ, per germline. Trimming removed 2 bases at V and 3 bases at J, with 12 bases between. CDR3 in amino acids: CASSFGRSNYEQYF. The CDR3, as DNA: TGCGCCAGCAGCTTCGGCAGGAGTAACTACGAGCAGTACTTC.

V and J are TRBV29-1 and TRBJ2-1; D may be TRBD2 (6 bases). The V gene lost 8 bases and the J gene lost 0 bases, with 17 bases spanning the gap. Germline CDR1 reads SQVTM; CDR2 reads ANQGSEA. CDR3 length: 15 residues. The CDR3 sequence is CSLGRPGGSYNEQFF. The CDR3 region has the DNA TGCAGCCTAGGGAGGCCTGGCGGCTCCTACAATGAGCAGTTCTTC.

V usage is TRBV4-1 and J usage is TRBJ1-2; TRBD1 agrees at 7 bases. V lost 4 bases to trimming and J lost 3 bases; unmatched junction nucleotides: 2. The CDR3 extends over 13 amino acids. The V gene's germline CDR1 is MGHRA and CDR2 YSYEKL. The CDR3 DNA reads as TGCGCCAGCAGCCTCCAGGGGGACTATGGCTACACCTTC. Translation gives CASSLQGDYGYTF.

This clone came up a few times. The genes are TRBV4-1 and TRBJ2-2; 13 nucleotides match TRBD2. The germline CDR1 and CDR2 sequences are MGHRA and YSYEKL. After removal of 6 bases from V and 2 bases from J, the junction contained 9 bases not matched to a gene. This CDR3 has 18 amino acids. The CDR3 DNA reads TGCGCCAGCAGTAGTATGACTAGCGGGAGGAGCAACACCGGGGAGCTGTTTTTT. It is translated as CASSSMTSGRSNTGELFF.

V gene TRBV30 combines with J gene TRBJ2-7; TRBD1 might be the D (5 bases). The CDR3 has 13 amino acids. Germline CDR1 and CDR2: GTSNPN and SVGIG (reference sequence). V gave up 0 bases and J gave up 1 base, with 7 bases separating them. This CDR3 is CAWSVKGSYEQYF. CDR3 in DNA: TGTGCCTGGAGTGTAAAGGGGTCCTACGAGCAGTACTTC.

This clone was detected only a few times. The V gene is TRBV7-2, the J gene TRBJ2-2, with 11 bases lining up with TRBD2. The CDR3 spans 15 residues. V shed 6 bases, J shed 6 bases, and the junction held 6 bases outside the gene matches. Germline CDR1 reads SGHTA; CDR2 reads FQGNSA. The CDR3 is CASSLLAGGAGELFF. In DNA form, the CDR3 reads TGTGCCAGCAGTCTTTTAGCGGGAGGGGCCGGGGAGCTGTTTTTT.